The rows below give T cell receptor beta chains drawn from one sample of a study of blood T cell repertoires in COVID-19. Data came from immunoSEQ multiplex PCR; TCRdb stores just in-frame clones and leaves some out. This sample carries 250,000 to 350,000 clones, 85% to 90% of them seen once, and the ten largest clones take about 1.5%. The sequenced material came from PBMCs or T cells enriched from blood (not recorded which). Every receptor here comes from a woman under 30 with acute COVID-19. Both conserved end residues are part of each CDR3. Expanded clones get a size class; other rows say once, few or many, or leave the size out.

len,abundance,v_gene,CDR3aa
13,once,TRBV10-3,CAISIQGANEQFF
14,-,TRBV28,CASSLKYSTDTQYF
13,once,TRBV10-2,CASSLAARETQYF
12,-,TRBV7-2,CASSLAPYEQYF
14,-,TRBV6-2/TRBV6-3,CASSYSTQGYEQFF
17,-,TRBV19,CASSPTRARVSQETQYF
16,-,TRBV5-6,CASSFPEQGSGNTIYF
15,-,TRBV2,CASVRMTSGSSEQYF
14,once,TRBV20-1,CSASSAALNYGYTF
15,-,TRBV7-2,CASSSVAGVIYEQYF
17,-,TRBV28,CASSLLSPGQGGETQYF
13,-,TRBV7-2,CASRVPSTYEQYF
14,-,TRBV6-1,CASSEGGGSITWFF
14,once,TRBV19,CASRYMGDGNTIYF
17,-,TRBV7-6,CASSFTPRDFPNEKLFF
15,-,TRBV5-5,CASSSTPTRQETQYF
18,-,TRBV23-1,CASSQWPGTGGSNQPQHF
17,-,TRBV19,CASSIGGVAGGPYEQYF
14,-,TRBV11-2,CASSSERLSYEQYF
15,once,TRBV13,CASSPTGQRSYEQYF
13,-,TRBV29-1,CSVERRLLTEAFF
15,-,TRBV3-1/TRBV3-2,CASSLWTSGPNEQFF
12,-,TRBV7-9,CASSQTGEGYTF
14,-,TRBV6-5,CASSYGSQSYEQYF
15,-,TRBV6-2/TRBV6-3,CASSYSAGIKETQYF
14,-,TRBV29-1,CSAKTNRGLRGYTF
15,-,TRBV28,CASSTGTRGTDTQYF
15,-,TRBV5-1,CASSFGHSYNSPLHF
13,-,TRBV4-1,CASSRGDNSPLHF
15,-,TRBV19,CASSTQKRSNQPQHF
15,-,TRBV6-2/TRBV6-3,CASSYPPTRAGGQYF
13,-,TRBV5-4,CASSGRDTETQYF
15,-,TRBV6-1,CASSEGQGIGYGYTF
15,-,TRBV7-8,CASSPGGSYNSPLHF
16,-,TRBV6-5,CASSYGIGTSRSEQFF
14,-,TRBV27,CASSEQGYNSPLHF
15,-,TRBV7-9,CASSLGTEFSYGYTF
15,-,TRBV5-4,CASRPGAGGPETQYF
14,-,TRBV7-3,CASSSGTGNSPLHF
12,-,TRBV7-6,CASSSTETEQYF
19,-,TRBV7-2,CASSLAYIPGLAGHNIQYF
15,-,TRBV27,CASSLSRQFIDTQYF
16,-,TRBV6-4,CASSESSGRDYNEQFF
16,-,TRBV7-9,CASSSPTSGTYNEQFF
14,-,TRBV10-1,CASSAGSVNTEAFF
17,-,TRBV14,CASSQGGRALRAGELFF
13,-,TRBV18,CASSPDRPPEAFF
14,-,TRBV3-1/TRBV3-2,CASSQEGLQETQYF
13,-,TRBV11-1,CASSLSYLETQYF
19,once,TRBV30,CAWSARGADRRNTNQPQHF
16,-,TRBV7-5,CVRSLVDAVFHGAQHF
15,-,TRBV18,CASSPPGEGLQPQHF
17,-,TRBV5-1,CASSLVPTGGRNSPLHF
14,-,TRBV6-5,CASSSDRSTDTQYF
17,-,TRBV29-1,CSGVGSSGSGSYNEQFF
14,-,TRBV10-3,CASHTGSASGELFF
15,-,TRBV9,CASSVSGDKDTEAFF
14,-,TRBV19,CASSPRTIAYEQYF